Listed here is a single T cell receptor (beta chain). An end of the junction differs from the germline gene, which may be a read error. Other nucleotide sequences from this sample produce the same CDR3. This sample is part of a study of blood T cell repertoires in COVID-19. On the study more broadly: Sites in the United States, Italy and Spain provided acute and convalescent COVID-19 samples.

The CDR3 spans 15 residues. The germline V gene has CDR1 SGHDT and CDR2 YYEEEE. Here immunoSEQ multiplex PCR was the method, and the copy in TCRdb shows in-frame clones only, minus some. The sample has tens of thousands of clones, 85% seen once. Sequencing was carried out using peripheral blood. The clonotype was recovered from a human donor in a cohort sampled during active COVID-19. The rearrangement links TRBV5-6 to TRBJ2-1; TRBD2 agrees at 8 bases. CDR3 in DNA: TGCGCCAGCAGCGGACGGGGGGGGCTGAACAATGAGCAGTTCTTC. It yields the protein CASSGRGGLNNEQFF.